The rows below give T cell receptor beta chains drawn from one sample of a study of blood T cell repertoires in COVID-19. Sequenced by immunoSEQ multiplex PCR; TCRdb stores in-frame clones only, minus some. This sample yields some 390,000 clones, of which around nine tenths are seen a single time; 3% belongs to the top ten. Source material: peripheral blood. The receptor set was obtained from a human donor in a cohort sampled during active COVID-19. The CDR3 runs from the conserved cysteine through the conserved F or W. D genes are given only for firm matches. Size is omitted from some rows. Given values are once, few, many or a class for expanded clones.

CDR3 protein | CDR3 DNA | J gene | clone size | V gene | D gene
CASSAGTGGNTGELFF | TGTGCCAGCAGCGCGGGGACAGGGGGTAATACCGGGGAGCTGTTTTTT | TRBJ2-2 | - | TRBV9 | TRBD1
CASSLVTGGGNQPQHF | TGTGCCAGCAGCTTAGTAACAGGGGGCGGCAATCAGCCCCAGCATTTT | TRBJ1-5 | - | TRBV7-8 | TRBD1
CASSPGETQYF | TGTGCCAGCTCACCCGGAGAGACCCAGTACTTC | TRBJ2-5 | - | TRBV18 | -
CASSPQGTYGYTF | TGTGCCAGCAGTCCACAGGGAACCTATGGCTACACCTTC | TRBJ1-2 | - | TRBV25-1 | -
CASSDAPAGAYNEQFF | TGTGCCAGCAGTGATGCCCCAGCAGGGGCCTACAATGAGCAGTTCTTC | TRBJ2-1 | - | TRBV6-1 | -
CSVEGAPRIGWSTDTQYF | TGCAGCGTGGAAGGTGCCCCTAGAATCGGGTGGAGCACAGATACGCAGTATTTT | TRBJ2-3 | - | TRBV29-1 | -
CASSFGLQETQYF | TGTGCCAGCAGCTTTGGTCTACAAGAGACCCAGTACTTC | TRBJ2-5 | - | TRBV5-5 | -
CASSQDRLARYTF | TGTGCCAGCAGCCAAGATCGACTCGCGCGCTACACCTTC | TRBJ1-2 | - | TRBV4-2 | -
CASSVVEQETQYF | TGTGCCAGCAGCGTAGTGGAGCAAGAGACCCAGTACTTC | TRBJ2-5 | - | TRBV9 | -
CASSTTAQSGANVLTF | TGTGCCAGTTCCACGACAGCCCAATCTGGGGCCAACGTCCTGACTTTC | TRBJ2-6 | - | TRBV19 | -
CAISEPTGMAYEQYF | TGTGCCATCAGTGAGCCGACAGGGATGGCCTACGAGCAGTACTTC | TRBJ2-7 | - | TRBV10-3 | TRBD1
CASSQVHVWGETYEQYF | TGTGCCAGCAGCCAAGTCCATGTTTGGGGGGAGACCTACGAGCAGTACTTC | TRBJ2-7 | once | TRBV14 | -
CASGLAQGAQETQYF | TGTGCTAGTGGTTTGGCACAGGGGGCGCAGGAGACCCAGTACTTC | TRBJ2-5 | - | TRBV12-5 | TRBD1
CASSLASIGELFF | TGTGCCAGCAGCTTGGCCTCTATCGGGGAGCTGTTTTTT | TRBJ2-2 | - | TRBV5-8 | -
CASSFRDSGGQPQHF | TGTGCCAGCAGCTTCCGGGACTCAGGGGGACAGCCCCAGCATTTT | TRBJ1-5 | few | TRBV28 | TRBD1
CAWSSPRTGGQPQHF | TGTGCCTGGAGTTCACCCAGGACAGGGGGACAGCCCCAGCATTTT | TRBJ1-5 | once | TRBV30 | TRBD1
CASVRVLNTEAFF | TGTGCCAGCGTGCGGGTCCTGAACACTGAAGCTTTCTTT | TRBJ1-1 | - | TRBV6-5 | -
CASLGGRALGGELFF | TGCGCCAGCCTGGGCGGGAGGGCCTTGGGCGGGGAGCTGTTTTTT | TRBJ2-2 | - | TRBV10-1 | TRBD2
CAGGLAGANVLTF | TGTGCCGGGGGACTAGCTGGGGCCAACGTCCTGACTTTC | TRBJ2-6 | - | TRBV12-3/TRBV12-4 | TRBD2
CASSEGGDGNQPQHF | TGTGCCAGCAGTGAGGGCGGGGATGGCAATCAGCCCCAGCATTTT | TRBJ1-5 | - | TRBV2 | -
CASSYWAVVTDTQYF | TGCGCCAGCAGTTATTGGGCCGTGGTGACAGATACGCAGTATTTT | TRBJ2-3 | - | TRBV5-1 | -
CASSFPIEAFF | TGTGCCAGCAGCTTCCCCATTGAAGCTTTCTTT | TRBJ1-1 | few | TRBV7-9 | -
CASSYDGTNQPQHF | TGTGCCAGCAGTTACGACGGGACTAATCAGCCCCAGCATTTT | TRBJ1-5 | - | TRBV6-6 | -